Presented here are 25 T cell receptor beta chains from one specimen sequenced in a study of a mutant IDH1 vaccine in newly diagnosed glioma. Some clones are missing from TCRdb's copy, which holds only in-frame ones; the method was immunoSEQ multiplex PCR. The sample has 50,000 to 65,000 clones; about 88% are singletons. Time point specified: week 11, during vaccination. Vaccination used 300 ug of mutant IDH1 20-mer peptide per dose, with topical imiquimod. These receptors have no known antigen. The input for sequencing was PBMCs, taken from a glioma patient whose treatment included an IDH1 peptide vaccine. Every receptor here comes from a woman between 50 and 59 years old with glioma.

This chain uses TRBV4-1 with TRBJ2-7; D might be TRBD1 or TRBD2, each matching 5 bases. Trimming cost V 4 bases and J 0 bases, with 10 bases left between them. Germline V gene sequence: CDR1 MGHRA, CDR2 YSYEKL. This CDR3 spans 14 amino acids. CDR3 protein: CASSPQGASYEQYF. CDR3 sequence (DNA): TGCGCCAGCAGCCCTCAGGGAGCCTCCTACGAGCAGTACTTC.

The V and J genes are TRBV30 and TRBJ1-2; 9 bases are shared with TRBD1. Germline CDR1 GTSNPN, CDR2 SVGIG (reference sequence). The V and J ends lost 1 base and 5 bases, in that order; junction bases with no gene match: 5. The CDR3 sequence is 14 residues long. The CDR3 spells CAWSAPTGGYGYTF. The DNA for the CDR3 is TGTGCCTGGAGTGCCCCGACAGGGGGTTATGGCTACACCTTC.

J is TRBJ1-6 and V is TRBV4-1; tentative D call: TRBD1 (5 bases). The CDR3 is 14 amino acids. In germline, CDR1 is MGHRA, CDR2 YSYEKL. V lost 6 bases to trimming and J lost 13 bases, with 19 bases between them. The CDR3 sequence: CASSPRDGPSPLHF. The CDR3 coding sequence is TGCGCCAGCAGTCCCCGGGACGGGCCTTCCCCCCTCCACTTT.

In nucleotides, the CDR3 is TGTGCCAGCAATGGAGCCGGGACACCGAACACTGAAGCTTTCTTT. It encodes CASNGAGTPNTEAFF. The chain carries TRBV6-1 and TRBJ1-1, with D possibly matching TRBD1 (6 bases). Germline V lookup: CDR1 MNHNS, CDR2 SASEGT. This CDR3 comprises 15 residues. Trimming pared 7 bases from V and 1 base from J, leaving 16 bases between.

The V call is TRBV9, the J call TRBJ1-2, with no clear D. CDR1 is SGDLS, CDR2 YYNGEE, per germline. The V gene lost 0 bases and the J gene lost 0 bases, with 9 bases spanning the gap. The CDR3 covers 15 residues. CDR3 loop: CASSVDDFTNYGYTF. CDR3 DNA: TGTGCCAGCAGCGTAGATGATTTTACTAACTATGGCTACACCTTC.

The rearrangement uses TRBV6-5 and TRBJ2-2; TRBD1 might be the D (5 bases). Between the trimmed V and J ends, which lost 0 bases and 0 bases, there was a span of 8 bases. CDR3 length: 16 residues. Germline values: CDR1 MNHEY, CDR2 SVGAGI. CDR3 sequence: CASSYSRGSNTGELFF. The CDR3 bases are TGTGCCAGCAGTTACTCTAGGGGCTCGAACACCGGGGAGCTGTTTTTT.

The V call is TRBV11-3, the J call TRBJ1-1; D is unclear. The CDR3 sequence is 14 residues long. Trimming removed 0 bases from V and 2 bases from J, with 7 bases in between. In germline, CDR1 is SGHNT, CDR2 YENEEA. CDR3 protein: CASSLDVQNTEAFF. The DNA for the CDR3 is TGTGCCAGCAGCTTAGATGTCCAAAACACTGAAGCTTTCTTT.

The chain recombines TRBV4-3 with TRBJ1-1; D possibly corresponds to TRBD1 (6 bases). Germline V gene lookup returns CDR1 LGHNA and CDR2 YSLEER. Deletions cut 0 bases from V and 11 bases from J, with 16 bases between. This CDR3 has 14 amino acids. The CDR3 loop is CASSQDRGGWDAFF. CDR3 DNA: TGCGCCAGCAGCCAAGATCGGGGGGGCTGGGATGCTTTCTTT.

A remark on this clone: The junction differs from germline at one of its ends, possibly a read error. The chain is built from TRBV18 and TRBJ1-3; weak D call: TRBD1 (5 bases). This CDR3 contains 14 residues. The germline V gene has CDR1 KGHSH and CDR2 LQKENI. CDR3 DNA sequence: TGTGCCAGCTCATCGCAGGGTTCTGGAAACACCGTATATTTT. The encoded protein is CASSSQGSGNTVYF.

The rearrangement joins TRBV27 to TRBJ1-5, with 7 bases matching TRBD1. Germline V gene sequence: CDR1 MNHEY, CDR2 SMNVEV (reference sequence). The CDR3 contains 15 residues. With V trimmed by 3 bases and J by 6 bases, 8 bases remained unmatched. This chain's CDR3 is CASSFRGGAGQPQHF. CDR3 sequence (DNA): TGTGCCAGCAGTTTTCGAGGGGGCGCGGGTCAGCCCCAGCATTTT.

The V call is TRBV14, the J call TRBJ1-1; D gene uncertain. V dropped 4 bases and J dropped 4 bases, with 13 bases sitting between them. The germline CDR1 and CDR2 sequences are SGHDN and FVKESK. CDR3 size: 14 residues. CDR3 amino acids: CASSPRRWGTEAFF. CDR3 coding DNA: TGTGCCAGCAGCCCTCGACGGTGGGGCACTGAAGCTTTCTTT. Full variable domain (missing parts from reference TRBV14 and TRBJ1-1): EAGVTQFPSHSVIEKGQTVTLRCDPISGHDNLYWYRRVMGKEIKFLLHFVKESKQDESGMPNNRFLAERTGGTYSTLKVQPAELEDSGVYFCASSPRRWGTEAFFGQGTRLTVV.

The rearrangement uses TRBV30 and TRBJ1-4; D remains unclear. This CDR3 is 12 amino acids long. Per the germline V gene, CDR1 is GTSNPN and CDR2 is SVGIG (reference sequence). V gave up 1 base and J gave up 4 bases, with 4 bases separating them. The CDR3: CAWSELNEKLFF. In DNA form, the CDR3 reads TGTGCCTGGAGTGAACTTAATGAAAAACTGTTTTTT.

This clone was recorded a few times. In DNA form, the CDR3 reads TGTGCCAGCAGCCGTACCGGGACAGGGAATCAGCCCCAGCATTTT. Translating gives CASSRTGTGNQPQHF. The rearrangement joins TRBV7-9 to TRBJ1-5; TRBD1 matches at 9 bases. J was trimmed by 4 bases and V by 5 bases; bases with no gene match: 6. CDR3 length: 15 residues. The germline V gene has CDR1 SEHNR and CDR2 FQNEAQ (reference sequence).

This chain connects TRBV10-3 to TRBJ2-3, with D unclear. CDR3 length: 13 residues. Germline assignment: CDR1 ENHRY and CDR2 SYGVKD. V lost 0 bases to trimming and J lost 4 bases, with 5 bases between them. CDR3 sequence reads: CAISESVSDTQYF. CDR3 in DNA: TGTGCCATCAGTGAGTCTGTGTCAGATACGCAGTATTTT.

This clone appeared once. CDR3 protein: CASSHGTGLEETQYF. DNA for the CDR3: TGCGCCAGCAGCCACGGGACAGGGCTTGAAGAGACCCAGTACTTC. The genes are TRBV5-1 and TRBJ2-5; TRBD1 aligns across 9 bases. J lost 3 bases, V lost 4 bases, and 7 bases had no gene match. The CDR3 contains 15 residues. The germline CDR1 and CDR2 sequences are SGHRS and YFSETQ.

This clone was observed a single time. The chain links TRBV11-3 to TRBJ2-5; tentative D call: TRBD2 (6 bases). Germline assignment: CDR1 SGHNT and CDR2 YENEEA. V lost 4 bases to trimming and J lost 5 bases, with 14 bases between them. This CDR3 has 14 amino acids. The CDR3 sequence: CASSSGGPGETQYF. CDR3 DNA: TGTGCCAGCAGCTCCGGGGGACCGGGGGAGACCCAGTACTTC.

The chain links TRBV6-5 to TRBJ1-1; a possible D gene is TRBD1 (6 bases). The CDR3 has 15 residues. Germline V gene lookup returns CDR1 MNHEY and CDR2 SVGAGI. With 2 bases removed from V and 5 bases from J, the gap between germline ends came to 15 bases. DNA of the CDR3: TGTGCCAGCAGTTACGCGGCGGGGGCGCGGACTGAAGCTTTCTTT. Translation: CASSYAAGARTEAFF.

The gene calls are TRBV5-6 and TRBJ2-7; no definite D call. CDR1 is SGHDT and CDR2 is YYEEEE in the germline V gene. This CDR3 contains 13 residues. V lost 0 bases to trimming and J lost 6 bases, with 10 bases between them. CDR3 nucleotides: TGTGCCAGCAGCTTGGCCTCCCTGGGCGAGCAGTACTTC. It specifies CASSLASLGEQYF.

The J gene is TRBJ2-7, the V gene TRBV27; D assignment may be TRBD1 or TRBD2 (5 bases each). Germline V gene lookup returns CDR1 MNHEY and CDR2 SMNVEV (reference sequence). V was shortened by 7 bases and J by 3 bases, with 13 bases between the two germline ends. The CDR3 is made up of 13 amino acids. CDR3 amino acids: CASIEWGIYEQYF. The CDR3 DNA reads as TGTGCCAGCATCGAATGGGGGATCTACGAGCAGTACTTC.

This clone turned up a few times. The chain couples TRBV19 to TRBJ1-5; no definite D call. V shed 3 bases and J shed 6 bases, with 9 bases lying between them. This CDR3 has 13 amino acids. Germline V lookup: CDR1 LNHDA, CDR2 SQIVND (reference sequence). CDR3 sequence reads: CASSIRAVQPQHF. CDR3 nucleotides: TGTGCCAGTAGTATTCGGGCGGTTCAGCCCCAGCATTTT.

CDR3 in DNA: TGTGCCAGCAGCTCCGGGACACCTGGAAACACCATATATTTT. It encodes CASSSGTPGNTIYF. V usage is TRBV6-6 and J usage is TRBJ1-3; tentatively, D is TRBD1 (6 bases). Trimming shortened V by 6 bases and J by 2 bases, and 11 bases separated the two germline ends. Germline CDR1 MNHNY, CDR2 SVGAGI (reference sequence). This CDR3 comprises 14 residues.

A single count supports this clone. V gene TRBV10-3 combines with J gene TRBJ2-5; D could derive from TRBD1 or TRBD2 (5 bases each). The length of the CDR3 is 13 residues. V shed 6 bases and J shed 5 bases, with 13 bases lying between them. Germline V lookup: CDR1 ENHRY, CDR2 SYGVKD. CDR3 nucleotides: TGTGCCATCAGCGATGGGACCTGGGAGACCCAGTACTTC. Translation gives CAISDGTWETQYF.

The rearrangement links TRBV27 to TRBJ1-4; D remains ambiguous. Deletions cut 3 bases from V and 5 bases from J, with 7 bases between. The CDR3 is made up of 13 amino acids. CDR1 and CDR2 (germline): MNHEY, SMNVEV (reference sequence). The CDR3 DNA is TGTGCCAGCAGTTTCCGTCAGAATGAAAAACTGTTTTTT. Residues: CASSFRQNEKLFF.

The sample holds one count of this clone. V gene TRBV5-1 combines with J gene TRBJ1-2; no clear D gene. Between the trimmed V and J ends, which lost 0 bases and 2 bases, there was a span of 8 bases. This CDR3 has 14 amino acids. CDR1 SGHRS and CDR2 YFSETQ come from the germline V gene. This chain's CDR3 is CASSLGAVNYGYTF. The CDR3 region has the DNA TGCGCCAGCAGCTTGGGGGCGGTAAACTATGGCTACACCTTC.

The V gene is TRBV6-6, the J gene TRBJ2-7; 14 bases agree with TRBD2. V lost 4 bases and J lost 5; bases outside the gene matches: 7. Germline CDR1 is MNHNY and CDR2 is SVGAGI (reference sequence). The CDR3 contains 16 residues. CDR3 nucleotide sequence: TGTGCCAGCAGTTTCTCAAGGACTAGCGGGGGGAACGAGCAGTACTTC. This codes for CASSFSRTSGGNEQYF.